The rows below give T cell receptor beta chains drawn from one sample of a study of blood T cell repertoires in COVID-19. The protocol was immunoSEQ multiplex PCR, while the TCRdb copy is restricted to in-frame clones and leaves out a portion. The profile shows approximately 290,000 clones, approximately 90% of them singletons. The specimen sequenced was peripheral blood. Receptor source: a young man with active or convalescent COVID-19. Both conserved end residues are part of each CDR3. The D gene is left open where the match is weak. A row's size may be missing; if present it is once, few, many or a size class.

J gene: TRBJ1-1; V gene: TRBV2; D gene: NA; clone size: NA; CDR3 protein: CASRARGGTEAFF; CDR3 DNA: TGTGCCAGCAGGGCCAGGGGCGGGACTGAAGCTTTCTTT
J gene: TRBJ2-7; V gene: TRBV5-6; D gene: TRBD2; clone size: NA; CDR3 protein: CASSLIAGVRYEQYF; CDR3 DNA: TGTGCCAGCAGCTTGATAGCGGGAGTAAGATACGAGCAGTACTTC
J gene: TRBJ1-2; V gene: TRBV3-1/TRBV3-2; D gene: NA; clone size: NA; CDR3 protein: CASSQEGTYSLGWYGYTF; CDR3 DNA: TGTGCCAGCAGCCAAGAGGGGACATACTCCCTTGGCTGGTATGGCTACACCTTC
J gene: TRBJ2-3; V gene: TRBV25-1; D gene: TRBD1; clone size: once; CDR3 protein: CASSDQRQGSTDTQYF; CDR3 DNA: TGTGCCAGCAGTGATCAGAGACAGGGTAGCACAGATACGCAGTATTTT
J gene: TRBJ2-2; V gene: TRBV6-4; D gene: NA; clone size: once; CDR3 protein: CASSDSSGNTGELFF; CDR3 DNA: TGTGCCAGCAGTGACTCGTCGGGGAACACCGGGGAGCTGTTTTTT
J gene: TRBJ1-4; V gene: TRBV24-1; D gene: NA; clone size: NA; CDR3 protein: CATRGAANEKLFF; CDR3 DNA: TGTGCCACCAGGGGGGCCGCTAATGAAAAACTGTTTTTT
J gene: TRBJ2-7; V gene: TRBV5-4; D gene: TRBD1; clone size: NA; CDR3 protein: CASSSDRAPYEQYF; CDR3 DNA: TGTGCCAGCAGCTCGGACAGGGCCCCCTACGAGCAGTACTTC
J gene: TRBJ2-7; V gene: TRBV9; D gene: NA; clone size: NA; CDR3 protein: CASSVRPGSSYEQYF; CDR3 DNA: TGTGCCAGCAGCGTCCGACCCGGGAGCTCCTACGAGCAGTACTTC
J gene: TRBJ1-1; V gene: TRBV7-9; D gene: TRBD1; clone size: NA; CDR3 protein: CASSSGQGANTEAFF; CDR3 DNA: TGTGCCAGCAGCTCGGGACAGGGGGCGAACACTGAAGCTTTCTTT
J gene: TRBJ2-3; V gene: TRBV5-1; D gene: NA; clone size: NA; CDR3 protein: CASSLGHSTDTQYF; CDR3 DNA: TGCGCCAGCAGCTTGGGGCACAGCACAGATACGCAGTATTTT
J gene: TRBJ2-3; V gene: TRBV7-2; D gene: NA; clone size: NA; CDR3 protein: CASSPLGPTDTQYF; CDR3 DNA: TGTGCCAGCAGCCCCCTTGGGCCCACAGATACGCAGTATTTT
J gene: TRBJ1-2; V gene: TRBV29-1; D gene: NA; clone size: NA; CDR3 protein: CSVVGPPEGGYTF; CDR3 DNA: TGCAGCGTTGTCGGCCCGCCGGAGGGGGGCTACACCTTC
J gene: TRBJ2-3; V gene: TRBV15; D gene: TRBD1; clone size: few; CDR3 protein: CATSRGQGSATDTQYF; CDR3 DNA: TGTGCCACCAGCAGAGGACAGGGGAGCGCCACAGATACGCAGTATTTT
J gene: TRBJ2-7; V gene: TRBV19; D gene: TRBD1; clone size: NA; CDR3 protein: CASSSWDSSYEQYF; CDR3 DNA: TGTGCCAGTAGTTCCTGGGACAGTTCCTACGAGCAGTACTTC
J gene: TRBJ1-3; V gene: TRBV15; D gene: NA; clone size: NA; CDR3 protein: CATSRNPARSSGNTIYF; CDR3 DNA: TGTGCCACCAGCAGAAATCCGGCGAGGTCCTCTGGAAACACCATATATTTT
J gene: TRBJ2-1; V gene: TRBV27; D gene: TRBD2; clone size: NA; CDR3 protein: CASSLRGLVINEQFF; CDR3 DNA: TGTGCCAGCAGTTTACGCGGACTAGTGATAAATGAGCAGTTCTTC
J gene: TRBJ1-2; V gene: TRBV24-1; D gene: NA; clone size: NA; CDR3 protein: CATSDLPGGEGYTF; CDR3 DNA: TGTGCCACCAGTGATTTGCCGGGGGGTGAGGGCTACACCTTC
J gene: TRBJ1-2; V gene: TRBV10-1; D gene: NA; clone size: NA; CDR3 protein: CARPAPVLGYGYTF; CDR3 DNA: TGCGCCAGGCCCGCCCCGGTGCTTGGCTATGGCTACACCTTC
J gene: TRBJ1-4; V gene: TRBV11-2; D gene: TRBD1; clone size: NA; CDR3 protein: CASSTTGGVNEKLFF; CDR3 DNA: TGTGCCAGCAGCACGACAGGGGGGGTTAATGAAAAACTGTTTTTT
J gene: TRBJ2-3; V gene: TRBV18; D gene: NA; clone size: NA; CDR3 protein: CASSLRQQGRGTDTQYF; CDR3 DNA: TGTGCCAGCTCACTACGGCAACAGGGAAGGGGCACAGATACGCAGTATTTT
J gene: TRBJ2-5; V gene: TRBV5-4; D gene: NA; clone size: NA; CDR3 protein: CASSSEQGPQETQYF; CDR3 DNA: TGTGCCAGCAGCTCAGAACAGGGTCCTCAAGAGACCCAGTACTTC
J gene: TRBJ2-5; V gene: TRBV7-9; D gene: TRBD1; clone size: NA; CDR3 protein: CASITLWPPGQGANF; CDR3 DNA: TGTGCCAGCATCACACTATGGCCCCCGGGACAGGGGGCTAACTTC
J gene: TRBJ1-6; V gene: TRBV14; D gene: NA; clone size: NA; CDR3 protein: CASSQEPRGSPLHF; CDR3 DNA: TGTGCCAGCAGCCAAGAACCCCGGGGATCACCCCTCCACTTT
J gene: TRBJ2-7; V gene: TRBV5-4; D gene: TRBD2; clone size: NA; CDR3 protein: CASSLTPLAGAHYEQYF; CDR3 DNA: TGTGCCAGCAGCTTGACTCCCCTAGCGGGGGCCCACTACGAGCAGTACTTC
J gene: TRBJ1-2; V gene: TRBV6-5; D gene: TRBD1; clone size: NA; CDR3 protein: CASSYGQGAGYGYTF; CDR3 DNA: TGTGCCAGCAGTTACGGACAGGGGGCAGGCTATGGCTACACCTTC
J gene: TRBJ2-2; V gene: TRBV9; D gene: TRBD2; clone size: NA; CDR3 protein: CASSESGRGTGELFF; CDR3 DNA: TGTGCCAGCAGCGAAAGCGGGAGGGGGACCGGGGAGCTGTTTTTT
J gene: TRBJ2-2; V gene: TRBV19; D gene: TRBD1; clone size: NA; CDR3 protein: CASSPDRGLAPGELFF; CDR3 DNA: TGTGCCAGTAGTCCGGACAGGGGGCTAGCCCCCGGGGAGCTGTTTTTT
J gene: TRBJ1-1; V gene: TRBV5-8; D gene: NA; clone size: NA; CDR3 protein: CASSIGGSTEAFF; CDR3 DNA: TGTGCCAGCAGTATTGGAGGGAGCACTGAAGCTTTCTTT
J gene: TRBJ1-1; V gene: TRBV11-2; D gene: NA; clone size: NA; CDR3 protein: CASSLEIMANTEAFF; CDR3 DNA: TGTGCCAGCAGCTTAGAGATAATGGCGAACACTGAAGCTTTCTTT
J gene: TRBJ2-3; V gene: TRBV24-1; D gene: TRBD1; clone size: NA; CDR3 protein: CATSVTGALGTDTQYF; CDR3 DNA: TGTGCCACCAGTGTCACAGGGGCCCTCGGCACAGATACGCAGTATTTT
J gene: TRBJ2-5; V gene: TRBV19; D gene: TRBD2; clone size: NA; CDR3 protein: CASSPGGGPLQETQYF; CDR3 DNA: TGTGCCAGTAGTCCCGGCGGGGGGCCCCTCCAAGAGACCCAGTACTTC
J gene: TRBJ1-4; V gene: TRBV27; D gene: NA; clone size: NA; CDR3 protein: CASSSFGDEKLFF; CDR3 DNA: TGTGCCAGCAGTTCGTTCGGGGATGAAAAACTGTTTTTT
J gene: TRBJ2-7; V gene: TRBV7-9; D gene: NA; clone size: NA; CDR3 protein: CFVTDPWSTYEQYF; CDR3 DNA: TGTTTCGTGACAGACCCCTGGAGCACCTACGAGCAGTACTTC
J gene: TRBJ2-7; V gene: TRBV14; D gene: NA; clone size: NA; CDR3 protein: CASSQWSGGTTPSYEQYF; CDR3 DNA: TGTGCCAGCAGCCAATGGTCGGGCGGGACCACCCCCTCCTACGAGCAGTACTTC
J gene: TRBJ1-2; V gene: TRBV10-2; D gene: TRBD1; clone size: NA; CDR3 protein: CASSETLQGAGGYTF; CDR3 DNA: TGCGCCAGCAGTGAGACCCTACAGGGGGCTGGTGGCTACACCTTC
J gene: TRBJ1-1; V gene: TRBV29-1; D gene: NA; clone size: NA; CDR3 protein: CSVEEQGNTEAFF; CDR3 DNA: TGCAGCGTTGAAGAGCAGGGGAACACTGAAGCTTTCTTT
J gene: TRBJ2-2; V gene: TRBV19; D gene: TRBD1; clone size: NA; CDR3 protein: CAIKRGQGDTGELFF; CDR3 DNA: TGTGCCATCAAGAGGGGACAGGGAGACACCGGGGAGCTGTTTTTT
J gene: TRBJ2-6; V gene: TRBV28; D gene: NA; clone size: NA; CDR3 protein: CASTLYSGANVLTF; CDR3 DNA: TGTGCCAGCACCCTTTACTCTGGGGCCAACGTCCTGACTTTC
J gene: TRBJ2-7; V gene: TRBV5-1; D gene: NA; clone size: NA; CDR3 protein: CASSLSAGSYEQYF; CDR3 DNA: TGCGCCAGCAGCTTGAGTGCGGGGTCCTACGAGCAGTACTTC
J gene: TRBJ1-2; V gene: TRBV7-2; D gene: NA; clone size: NA; CDR3 protein: CASTQTVLLNYGYTF; CDR3 DNA: TGTGCCAGCACCCAGACAGTACTACTTAACTATGGCTACACCTTC
J gene: TRBJ1-1; V gene: TRBV12-3/TRBV12-4; D gene: NA; clone size: NA; CDR3 protein: CASSLGQNTEAFF; CDR3 DNA: TGTGCCAGCAGTTTAGGGCAGAACACTGAAGCTTTCTTT
J gene: TRBJ1-3; V gene: TRBV18; D gene: NA; clone size: NA; CDR3 protein: CASSEQGPGSGNTIYF; CDR3 DNA: TGTGCCAGCTCGGAACAGGGTCCCGGCTCTGGAAACACCATATATTTT
J gene: TRBJ2-3; V gene: TRBV19; D gene: NA; clone size: NA; CDR3 protein: CASSGDSLGDTQYF; CDR3 DNA: TGTGCCAGTAGTGGGGACTCCCTCGGTGATACGCAGTATTTT
J gene: TRBJ1-5; V gene: TRBV2; D gene: NA; clone size: NA; CDR3 protein: CASSPGGNQPQHF; CDR3 DNA: TGTGCCAGCAGTCCGGGGGGCAATCAGCCCCAGCATTTT
J gene: TRBJ1-1; V gene: TRBV6-5; D gene: TRBD1; clone size: NA; CDR3 protein: CASSFQGGSTEAFF; CDR3 DNA: TGTGCCAGCAGTTTCCAGGGGGGTAGCACTGAAGCTTTCTTT
J gene: TRBJ2-2; V gene: TRBV4-3; D gene: NA; clone size: few; CDR3 protein: CASRHNQNTGELFF; CDR3 DNA: TGCGCCAGCAGGCACAACCAGAACACCGGGGAGCTGTTTTTT
J gene: TRBJ2-1; V gene: TRBV27; D gene: NA; clone size: once; CDR3 protein: CASRAAGTPSYNEQFF; CDR3 DNA: TGTGCCAGCAGAGCCGCGGGGACCCCATCCTACAATGAGCAGTTCTTC
J gene: TRBJ2-1; V gene: TRBV7-9; D gene: NA; clone size: NA; CDR3 protein: CATRDSGFFNEQFF; CDR3 DNA: TGTGCCACCCGGGATAGCGGTTTCTTCAATGAGCAGTTCTTC
J gene: TRBJ1-2; V gene: TRBV13; D gene: NA; clone size: NA; CDR3 protein: CASSLGLYELNYGYTF; CDR3 DNA: TGTGCCAGCAGCTTAGGCCTATACGAGCTTAACTATGGCTACACCTTC